This T cell receptor (beta chain) emerged from a study of T cells in Graves' hyperthyroidism and ophthalmopathy. Exclusions: uncontrolled infection, other autoimmune disease, pregnancy, lactation. Diagnosing involved the use of clinical symptoms, serum thyroxine and TRAb, thyroid ultrasound and orbital computed tomography. This clonotype was recorded many times. Its antigen is unidentified. Study-wide results and caveats: Ophthalmopathy prediction by the model preceded onset by a median approximately 6.1 months. The blood repertoire included most of the expanded thyroid clonotypes above 0.001.

RNA transcripts gave rise to amplified TCR beta CDR3 regions. A set of HTBI primers served as the primers for a first-round RT-PCR of the TCR CDR3. TCRdb independently ran MiXCR on the multiplex PCR reads; one entry per CDR3 protein. Among 500,000 to 600,000 distinct CDR3 sequences listed, approximately 48% were seen once. The germline gives CDR1 WSHSY, CDR2 SAAADI. V was clipped by 5 bases and J by 1 base, with 13 bases between them. This CDR3 has 15 amino acids. This sequence joins TRBV10-2 and TRBJ2-3, with D maybe TRBD2 (6 bases). Specimen: peripheral blood or thyroid tissue (not recorded which). This TCR derives from an adult woman with Graves' disease, either hyperthyroidism or ophthalmopathy (not recorded which). The chain's CDR3 is CASSRRGEGTDTQYF. The CDR3 bases are TGCGCCAGCAGTAGGAGGGGCGAGGGCACAGATACGCAGTATTTT.